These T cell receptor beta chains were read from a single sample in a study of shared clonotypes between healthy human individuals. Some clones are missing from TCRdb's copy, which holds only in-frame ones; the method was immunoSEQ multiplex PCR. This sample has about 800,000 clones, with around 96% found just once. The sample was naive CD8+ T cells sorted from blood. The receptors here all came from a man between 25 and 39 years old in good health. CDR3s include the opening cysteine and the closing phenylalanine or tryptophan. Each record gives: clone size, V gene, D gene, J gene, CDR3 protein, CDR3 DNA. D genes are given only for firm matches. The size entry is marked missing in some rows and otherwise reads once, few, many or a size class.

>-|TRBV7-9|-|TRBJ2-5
CASSLVLEGQETQYF
TGTGCCAGCAGTTTAGTCTTGGAGGGACAAGAGACCCAGTACTTC
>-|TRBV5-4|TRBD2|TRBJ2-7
CASSKTSGSYEQYF
TGTGCCAGCAGCAAGACTAGCGGGAGCTACGAGCAGTACTTC
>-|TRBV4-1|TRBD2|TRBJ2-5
CASIQKIGLGMTQYF
TGCGCCAGCATCCAAAAAATAGGACTAGGAATGACCCAGTACTTC
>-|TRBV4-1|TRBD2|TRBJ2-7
CASSQGLRTSGSFAYEQYF
TGCGCCAGCAGCCAAGGATTACGGACTAGCGGGAGTTTCGCCTACGAGCAGTACTTC
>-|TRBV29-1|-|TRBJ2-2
CSVARGGELFF
TGCAGCGTTGCTCGGGGCGGGGAGCTGTTTTTT
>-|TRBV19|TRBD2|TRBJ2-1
CASSPREVGSNEQFF
TGTGCCAGTAGTCCCCGGGAGGTAGGTTCCAATGAGCAGTTCTTC
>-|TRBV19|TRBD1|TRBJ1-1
CASSTAWQGALDTEAFF
TGTGCCAGTAGTACCGCCTGGCAGGGGGCGTTGGACACTGAAGCTTTCTTT
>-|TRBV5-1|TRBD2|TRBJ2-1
CASSLDPAGVRNEQFF
TGCGCCAGCAGCTTGGACCCAGCGGGAGTACGAAATGAGCAGTTCTTC
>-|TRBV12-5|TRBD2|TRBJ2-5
CASGKTSGLQETQYF
TGTGCTAGTGGGAAGACTAGCGGCTTACAAGAGACCCAGTACTTC
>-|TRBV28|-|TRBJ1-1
CASTFRYAGSGDTEAFF
TGTGCCAGCACCTTTCGGTACGCAGGTTCGGGGGACACTGAAGCTTTCTTT
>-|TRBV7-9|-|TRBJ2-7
CASSHSTGTYAYEQYF
TGTGCCAGCAGCCATTCCACCGGGACTTATGCCTACGAGCAGTACTTC
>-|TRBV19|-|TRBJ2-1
CASSIMGDEQFF
TGTGCCAGTAGCATCATGGGGGATGAGCAGTTCTTC
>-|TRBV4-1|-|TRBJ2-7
CASSQGTASSYEQYF
TGCGCCAGCAGCCAAGGGACAGCAAGCTCCTACGAGCAGTACTTC
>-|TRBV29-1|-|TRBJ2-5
CSVNGSPQETQYF
TGCAGCGTCAACGGAAGTCCCCAAGAGACCCAGTACTTC
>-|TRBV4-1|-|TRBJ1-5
CASSQGLLGPNQPQHF
TGCGCCAGCAGCCAAGGGTTGCTGGGCCCAAATCAGCCCCAGCATTTT
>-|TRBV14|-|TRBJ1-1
CASSQDTWGWNTEAFF
TGTGCCAGCAGCCAAGATACATGGGGTTGGAACACTGAAGCTTTCTTT
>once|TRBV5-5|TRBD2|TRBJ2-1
CASSLGLAGFSYNEQFF
TGTGCCAGCAGCTTGGGACTAGCGGGTTTCTCCTACAATGAGCAGTTCTTC
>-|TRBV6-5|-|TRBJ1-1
CASSRGEKNTEAFF
TGTGCCAGCAGCCGCGGGGAGAAGAACACTGAAGCTTTCTTT
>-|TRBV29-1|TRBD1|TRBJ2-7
CSVGPGQGVHEQYF
TGCAGCGTTGGTCCGGGACAGGGAGTCCACGAGCAGTACTTC
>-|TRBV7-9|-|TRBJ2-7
CASSLRVGRPGYEQYF
TGTGCCAGCAGCTTAAGAGTGGGACGCCCGGGCTACGAGCAGTACTTC
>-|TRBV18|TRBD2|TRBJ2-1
CASSPRTSGRSGSIDNEQFF
TGTGCCAGCTCACCAAGGACTAGCGGGAGATCGGGATCAATTGACAATGAGCAGTTCTTC
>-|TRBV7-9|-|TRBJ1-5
CASSSPGQPQHF
TGTGCCAGCAGCTCCCCCGGTCAGCCCCAGCATTTT
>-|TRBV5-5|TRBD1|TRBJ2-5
CATQRQGVGETQYF
TGTGCCACCCAGCGACAGGGGGTTGGGGAGACCCAGTACTTC
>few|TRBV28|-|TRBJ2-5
CASSPVLRQETQYF
TGTGCCAGCAGCCCCGTCCTCCGGCAAGAGACCCAGTACTTC
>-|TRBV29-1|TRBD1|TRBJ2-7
CSVVERGQYEQYF
TGCAGCGTTGTAGAAAGGGGGCAGTACGAGCAGTACTTC
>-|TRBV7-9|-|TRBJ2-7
CASSTDYEQYF
TGTGCCAGCAGCACCGACTACGAGCAGTACTTC
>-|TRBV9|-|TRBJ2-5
CASSVGQGRQETQYF
TGTGCCAGCAGCGTAGGGCAGGGGAGACAAGAGACCCAGTACTTC
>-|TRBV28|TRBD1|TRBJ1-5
CASSTTGSNQPQHF
TGTGCCAGCAGCACGACAGGGAGCAATCAGCCCCAGCATTTT
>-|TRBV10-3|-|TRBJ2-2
CAIRDGELFF
TGTGCCATCAGAGACGGGGAGCTGTTTTTT
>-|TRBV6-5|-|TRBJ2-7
CASSYLVNYEQYF
TGTGCCAGCAGTTACTTGGTCAACTACGAGCAGTACTTC
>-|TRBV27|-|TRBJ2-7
CASSLGTEQYF
TGTGCCAGCAGTTTGGGTACCGAGCAGTACTTC
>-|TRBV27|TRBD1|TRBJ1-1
CASSLLTGGETEAFF
TGTGCCAGCAGCCTACTTACAGGGGGCGAGACTGAAGCTTTCTTT
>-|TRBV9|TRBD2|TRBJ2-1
CASSAPRSGIYNEQFF
TGTGCCAGCAGCGCCCCCCGAAGCGGGATTTACAATGAGCAGTTCTTC
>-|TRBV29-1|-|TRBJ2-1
CSVEGVSNEQFF
TGCAGCGTTGAAGGGGTGTCGAATGAGCAGTTCTTC
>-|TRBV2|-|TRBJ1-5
CASSPLGGAYNQPQHF
TGTGCCAGCAGTCCTTTGGGGGGGGCTTACAATCAGCCCCAGCATTTT